The T cell receptor (beta chain) under discussion was sequenced for a study of T cell responses to AZD1222 COVID-19 vaccine. About this clone: Its antigen is currently unknown.

Findings of the study overall: Clonal diversity may have been underestimated in mostly white British donors. No day 14 peak samples; only post-peak repertoires were characterized. CD4 TCRs associated with vaccination spanned spike, dominating at 160-218 and 743-854.

TCRdb keeps only in-frame clones here, not all; method: immunoSEQ multiplex PCR. Altogether 150,000 to 200,000 clones are present, roughly 92% being singletons, with the ten largest covering about 1.5%. Germline loops: CDR1 MNHNY, CDR2 SVGAGI (reference sequence). Trimming removed 4 bases from V and 7 bases from J; junction bases left unmatched: 1. This CDR3 is built from 14 residues. V usage is TRBV6-6 and J usage is TRBJ2-1; 13 bases are a match to TRBD2. The receptor was derived from an adult in good health. Sequencing was performed on peripheral blood, taken on day 0 of AZD1222 vaccination. The CDR3 reads CASSWTSGRNEQFF. The CDR3 DNA reads TGTGCCAGCAGTTGGACTAGCGGGAGAAATGAGCAGTTCTTC.